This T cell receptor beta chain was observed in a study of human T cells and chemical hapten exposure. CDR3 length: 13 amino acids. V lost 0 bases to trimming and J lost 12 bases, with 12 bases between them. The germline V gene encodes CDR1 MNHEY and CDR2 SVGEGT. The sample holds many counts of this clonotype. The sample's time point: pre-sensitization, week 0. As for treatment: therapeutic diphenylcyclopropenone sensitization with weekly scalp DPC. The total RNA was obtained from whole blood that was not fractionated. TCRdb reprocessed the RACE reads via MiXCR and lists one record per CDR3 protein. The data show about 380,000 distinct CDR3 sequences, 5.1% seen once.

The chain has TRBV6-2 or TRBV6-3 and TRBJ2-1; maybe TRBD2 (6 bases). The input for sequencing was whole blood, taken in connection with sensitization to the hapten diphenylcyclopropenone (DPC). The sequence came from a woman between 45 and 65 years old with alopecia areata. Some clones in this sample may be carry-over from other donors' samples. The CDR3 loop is CASSYSKGLGQFF. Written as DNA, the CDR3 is TGTGCCAGCAGTTACTCGAAGGGACTTGGGCAGTTCTTC.